This T cell receptor beta chain was recorded in a study of cytomegalovirus exposure and HLA in healthy donors. With respect to this clone: The junction departs from germline at one end; a sequencing error may be responsible.

PCR was performed using 60 Vbeta and 13 Jbeta primers. TCRdb's copy holds only in-frame clones and misses some; the assay was immunoSEQ multiplex PCR. The table records about 90,000 clones, just over 75% of them present only once. CDR3 length: 12 residues. CDR1 SEHNR and CDR2 FQNEAQ come from the germline V gene (reference sequence). The chain couples TRBV7-9 to TRBJ1-1; 8 bases match TRBD1. This clonotype was sampled from a man aged 25 to 40 in good health and CMV-seronegative. What was sequenced was PBMCs. The CDR3 protein is CSSSAGQGEAFF. The DNA for the CDR3 is TGTTCCAGCAGCGCCGGACAGGGAGAAGCTTTCTTT. Full variable domain (missing parts from reference TRBV7-9 and TRBJ1-1): DTGVSQNPRHKITKRGQNVTFRCDPISEHNRLYWYRQTLGQGPEFLTYFQNEAQLEKSRLLSDRFSAERPKGSFSTLEIQRTEQGDSAMYLCSSSAGQGEAFFGQGTRLTVV.